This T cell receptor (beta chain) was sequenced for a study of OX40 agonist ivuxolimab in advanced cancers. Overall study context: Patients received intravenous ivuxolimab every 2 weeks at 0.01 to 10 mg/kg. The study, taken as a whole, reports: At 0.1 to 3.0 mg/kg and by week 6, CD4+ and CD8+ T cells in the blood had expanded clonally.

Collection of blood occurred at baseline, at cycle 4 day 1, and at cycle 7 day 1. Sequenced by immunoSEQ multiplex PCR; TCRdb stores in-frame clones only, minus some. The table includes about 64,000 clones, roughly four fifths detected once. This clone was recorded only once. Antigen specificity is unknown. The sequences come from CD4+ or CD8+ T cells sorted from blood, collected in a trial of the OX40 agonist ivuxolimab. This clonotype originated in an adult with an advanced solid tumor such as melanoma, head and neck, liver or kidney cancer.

The CDR3 region has the DNA TGTGCCAGCAGCCAAGCGCACGTTCTCTCCTATAATTCACCCCTCCACTTT. Protein sequence: CASSQAHVLSYNSPLHF. This sequence joins TRBV14 and TRBJ1-6, with no clear D. V was cut by 1 base and J by 0 bases, with 10 bases left in between. CDR3 length equals 17 residues. CDR1 is SGHDN and CDR2 is FVKESK in the germline V gene.